This passage covers 18 T cell receptor beta chains from one sample sequenced in a study of T cells in Graves' hyperthyroidism and ophthalmopathy. Amplification yielded TCR beta CDR3 regions, with RNA transcripts as the source. HTBI primers drove first-round RT-PCR of the TCR CDR3. Each CDR3 protein is one row after TCRdb ran MiXCR on the multiplex PCR reads. This sample has approximately 400,000 distinct CDR3 sequences, with roughly 14% found just once. The sequenced sample consisted of blood. Receptor source: a woman between 18 and 29 years old with Graves' hyperthyroidism that later progressed to Graves' ophthalmopathy.

Comment on this clonotype: One end of the junction is discordant with germline, which a read error may explain. The J gene is TRBJ2-7, the V gene TRBV6-1; 8 bases are a match to TRBD1. This CDR3 is 14 amino acids long. Germline V gene sequence: CDR1 MNHNS, CDR2 SASEGT. The CDR3 sequence: CASTWTGRSGEQHF. The CDR3 region has the DNA TGTGCCAGCACCTGGACAGGGAGGAGTGGCGAGCAGCACTTC.

In its sample, this clonotype was seen many times. The rearrangement joins TRBV5-1 to TRBJ2-7; TRBD2 might be the D (5 bases). Germline V gives CDR1 SGHRS, CDR2 YFSETQ. V was shortened by 0 bases and J by 2 bases, with 12 bases between the two germline ends. The CDR3 runs 15 residues. This chain's CDR3 is CASSLAIGEPYEQYF. In nucleotides, the CDR3 is TGCGCCAGCAGCTTGGCCATTGGGGAGCCCTACGAGCAGTACTTC.

About this clonotype: This clone may be a read error of a much larger clone one base away. The chain has TRBV5-1 and TRBJ1-5; D is possibly TRBD1 (6 bases). Germline V gives CDR1 SGHRS, CDR2 YFSETQ. The CDR3 is 14 amino acids. V gave up 5 bases and J gave up 4 bases, with 13 bases separating them. The CDR3 loop reads CASSIGQPNQPQHF. DNA of the CDR3: TGCGCCAGCAGTATAGGACAGCCGAATCAGCCCCAGCATTTT.

In the case of this clonotype: Germline and junction disagree at one end, which may indicate a read error. The CDR3 sequence: CSTPGTGHYERYF. In nucleotides, the CDR3 is TGCAGTACTCCCGGGACAGGCCACTACGAGCGGTACTTC. This chain joins TRBV20-1 and TRBJ2-7; 8 nucleotides align to TRBD1. Per the germline V gene, CDR1 is DFQATT and CDR2 is SNEGSKA (reference sequence). The CDR3 loop spans 13 amino acids.

On this clonotype itself: The junction shows a germline mismatch at one end, possibly a read error. The chain uses TRBV28 and TRBJ1-1; 8 bases match TRBD1. The CDR3 length is 14 residues. CDR1 is MDHEN and CDR2 is SYDVKM in the germline V gene. CDR3 residues: CASRDRRLNTGAFF. The CDR3, as DNA: TGTGCCAGCCGGGACAGGAGATTGAACACTGGAGCTTTCTTT.

Ten or more counts support this clonotype. This chain uses TRBV20-1 with TRBJ1-6; 10 nucleotides match TRBD1. Unmatched junction bases numbered 8, after V lost 6 bases and J lost 9 bases. Germline assignment: CDR1 DFQATT and CDR2 SNEGSKA (reference sequence). The CDR3 has 14 residues. CDR3 DNA sequence: TGCAGTGCAACTTTGACAGGGGGCGGTTCACCCCTCCACTTT. The encoded protein is CSATLTGGGSPLHF.

The chain employs TRBV4-2 and TRBJ2-1; D is uncertain. The CDR3 extends over 15 amino acids. The germline CDR1 and CDR2 sequences are LGHNA and YNFKEQ. Trimming removed 8 bases from V and 0 bases from J, with 14 bases in between. The CDR3 nucleotides read TGTGCCAGCCAATCTATGGCTAGCTCCTACAATGAGCAGTTCTTC. It codes for CASQSMASSYNEQFF.

This clonotype was counted many times. The chain joins TRBV20-1 to TRBJ2-4; D is ambiguous. Germline assignment: CDR1 DFQATT and CDR2 SNEGSKA (reference sequence). V gave up 6 bases and J gave up 6 bases, with 18 bases separating them. There are 14 residues in the CDR3. The CDR3 region is CSAKPPAVGNIQYF. In nucleotides, the CDR3 is TGCAGTGCCAAACCCCCCGCGGTTGGAAACATTCAGTACTTC.

This chain links TRBV15 with TRBJ2-7; 9 nucleotides match TRBD2. The length of the CDR3 is 16 residues. Germline CDR1 reads LNHNV; CDR2 reads YYDKDF (reference sequence). Germline trimming cut 0 bases from V and 4 bases from J; bases unmatched to any gene: 7. The CDR3 protein is CATSRDWASGAYEQYF. CDR3 bases: TGTGCCACCAGCAGAGATTGGGCTAGCGGGGCATACGAGCAGTACTTC.

The chain carries TRBV7-9 and TRBJ2-1, with TRBD2 identical over 10 bases. This CDR3 is built from 17 residues. Germline V gives CDR1 SEHNR, CDR2 FQNEAQ (reference sequence). After removal of 1 base from V and 5 bases from J, the junction contained 8 bases not matched to a gene. CDR3: CASSLGYGLAANNEQFF. In nucleotides, the CDR3 is TGTGCCAGCAGCTTAGGTTACGGACTAGCGGCAAACAATGAGCAGTTCTTC.

Details on this clonotype: This clone may be a read error of a much larger clone one base away. The genes are TRBV5-1 and TRBJ2-1; D unclear. In germline, CDR1 is SGHRS, CDR2 YFSETQ. The CDR3 is 17 residues long. The CDR3: CAGSGRVVEYSYNEQFF. The CDR3 DNA reads TGCGCCGGCAGTGGTCGAGTGGTTGAATACTCCTACAATGAGCAGTTCTTC.

This clonotype was picked up many times. This chain uses TRBV29-1 with TRBJ1-1, with 8 nucleotides matching TRBD1. Germline V gene lookup returns CDR1 SQVTM and CDR2 ANQGSEA. V lost 6 bases to trimming and J lost 1 base; unmatched junction nucleotides: 4. The CDR3 has 13 residues. The chain's CDR3 is CSVRGTGNTEAFF. CDR3 sequence (DNA): TGCAGCGTACGCGGGACAGGGAACACTGAAGCTTTCTTT. Based on the CDR3 plus reference TRBV29-1 and TRBJ1-1, the full variable domain is SAVISQKPSRDICQRGTSLTIQCQVDSQVTMMFWYRQQPGQSLTLIATANQGSEATYESGFVIDKFPISRPNLTFSTLTVSNMSPEDSSIYLCSVRGTGNTEAFFGQGTRLTVV.

Ten or more counts support this clonotype. The rearrangement uses TRBV28 and TRBJ2-5; 7 bases agree with TRBD2. Unmatched junction bases numbered 1, after V lost 2 bases and J lost 1 base. CDR3 length: 14 amino acids. Looked up from germline, CDR1 is MDHEN and CDR2 is SYDVKM. This chain's CDR3 is CASSLLAVQETQYF. The CDR3 DNA sequence: TGTGCCAGCAGTTTACTAGCGGTCCAAGAGACCCAGTACTTC.

The table lists this clonotype with a few counts. The chain joins TRBV4-2 to TRBJ2-3; 10 bases map to TRBD2. The CDR3 extends over 16 amino acids. Germline values: CDR1 LGHNA, CDR2 YNFKEQ. V lost 3 bases and J lost 4; bases outside the gene matches: 7. The CDR3 DNA sequence: TGTGCCAGCAGCCAGGGGAGCGGGAGGGCCGCAGATACGCAGTATTTT. Translated, it gives CASSQGSGRAADTQYF.

This sequence joins TRBV27 and TRBJ2-2; 7 positions match TRBD2. Per germline, CDR1 MNHEY and CDR2 SMNVEV (reference sequence). CDR3 size: 13 residues. With 3 bases clipped from V and 7 bases from J, the junction kept 2 bases outside the gene matches. This chain's CDR3 is CASSLGGGGELFF. The CDR3 nucleotides are TGTGCCAGCAGTTTGGGGGGGGGCGGGGAGCTGTTTTTT.

This clonotype was observed at least ten times. The genes are TRBV6-2 or TRBV6-3 and TRBJ1-1; D unclear. Germline V CDR1 and CDR2: MNHEY, SVGEGT. Trimming shortened V by 5 bases and J by 3 bases, and 19 bases separated the two germline ends. The CDR3 has 16 amino acids. CDR3 in amino acids: CASSPTSLVLYTEAFF. The CDR3 DNA is TGTGCCAGCAGTCCTACCTCCCTGGTCCTGTACACTGAAGCTTTCTTT.

This clonotype was found many times. J is TRBJ2-7 and V is TRBV28, with 11 bases fitting TRBD2. V trimming: 3 bases; J trimming: 0 bases; junction bases outside the gene matches: 4. The CDR3 consists of 16 residues. CDR1 MDHEN and CDR2 SYDVKM come from the germline V gene. CDR3 nucleotides: TGTGCCAGCAGTTTGCTTACTAGCGGGAGCTCCTACGAGCAGTACTTC. Amino acid sequence: CASSLLTSGSSYEQYF.

About this clonotype: A much larger clone lies a single base off, so this may be a read error. The CDR3 DNA sequence: TGCAGTGCTGGACAGGTGAACACCGGGGAGCTGTTTTTT. It specifies CSAGQVNTGELFF. The chain is built from TRBV20-1 and TRBJ2-2, with TRBD1 identical over 7 bases. After removal of 5 bases from V and 1 base from J, the junction contained 1 base not matched to a gene. The CDR3 covers 13 residues. From germline, CDR1 is DFQATT and CDR2 SNEGSKA (reference sequence).